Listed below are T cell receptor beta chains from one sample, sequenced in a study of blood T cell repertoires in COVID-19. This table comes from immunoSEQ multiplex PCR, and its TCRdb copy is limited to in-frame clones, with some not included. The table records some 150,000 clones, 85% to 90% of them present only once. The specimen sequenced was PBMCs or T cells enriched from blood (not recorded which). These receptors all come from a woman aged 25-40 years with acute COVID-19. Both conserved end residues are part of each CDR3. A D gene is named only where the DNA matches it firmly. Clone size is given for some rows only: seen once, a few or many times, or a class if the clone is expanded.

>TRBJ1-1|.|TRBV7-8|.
TGTGCCAGCAGCTTCCGGCAGGGAGGGATGAACACTGAAGCTTTCTTT
CASSFRQGGMNTEAFF
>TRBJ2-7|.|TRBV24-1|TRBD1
TGTGCCACCAGTGACAGGGGGACCTACGAGCAGTACTTC
CATSDRGTYEQYF
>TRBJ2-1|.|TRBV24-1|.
TGTGCCACCAGTGATCAGGGCGGGAACGAGCAGTTCTTC
CATSDQGGNEQFF
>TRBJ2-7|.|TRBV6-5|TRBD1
TGTGCCAGCAGGAAAGGACAGGGTGCGGGATACGAGCAGTACTTC
CASRKGQGAGYEQYF
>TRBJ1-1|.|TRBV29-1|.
TGCAGCGTTATGGGGGGGGACACTGAAGCTTTCTTT
CSVMGGDTEAFF
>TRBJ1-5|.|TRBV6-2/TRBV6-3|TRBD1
TGTGCCAGCAGTTTTTTAAGGGGGCTCGTCAATCAGCCCCAGCATTTT
CASSFLRGLVNQPQHF
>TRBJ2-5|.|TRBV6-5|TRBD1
TGTGCCAGCAGGGGATACAGGGGGCAAGAGACCCAGTACTTC
CASRGYRGQETQYF
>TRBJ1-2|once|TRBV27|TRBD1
TGTGCCAGCAGGGTCACGGGACAGGGGGCTTGGGGCTACACCTTC
CASRVTGQGAWGYTF
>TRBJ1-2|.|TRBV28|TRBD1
TGTGCCAGCAGCCGAGGACAGGGGTATGGCTACACCTTC
CASSRGQGYGYTF
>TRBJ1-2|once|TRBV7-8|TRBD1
TGTGCCAGCAGCCCACAGGGGCGCGGCTACACCTTC
CASSPQGRGYTF
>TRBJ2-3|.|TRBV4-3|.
TGCGCCAGCAGCCCACTCGCGGGGGCCAGTTCGCAAAATACGCAGTATTTT
CASSPLAGASSQNTQYF
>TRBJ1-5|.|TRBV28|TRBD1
TGTGCCAGCAGTCGGGGACAGGGGGCCCAGCATTTT
CASSRGQGAQHF
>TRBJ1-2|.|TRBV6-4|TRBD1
TGTGCCAGCAGTGACAGAGGGACAGCCAGCGGCTACACCTTC
CASSDRGTASGYTF
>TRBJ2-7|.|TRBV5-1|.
TGCGCCAGCCAGATATCCGGGTATACGGGGGAGCAGTACTTC
CASQISGYTGEQYF
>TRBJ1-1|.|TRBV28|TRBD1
TGTGCCAGCAGTTTCCCGACAGGGAGCACTGAAGCTTTCTTT
CASSFPTGSTEAFF
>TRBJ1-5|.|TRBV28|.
TGTGCCAGCAGTTCCGACAGTTATAGCAATCAGCCCCAGCATTTT
CASSSDSYSNQPQHF
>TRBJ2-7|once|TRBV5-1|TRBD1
TGCGCCAGCAGCCGATCGGGACAGGGGTACGAGCAGTACTTC
CASSRSGQGYEQYF
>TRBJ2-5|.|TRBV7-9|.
TGTGCCAGCAGCTTAGACAAACAAGAGACCCAGTACTTC
CASSLDKQETQYF
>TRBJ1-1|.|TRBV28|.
TGTGCCAGCAGTGAAATACAGTTCGAAGCTTTCTTT
CASSEIQFEAFF
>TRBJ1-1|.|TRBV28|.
TGTGCCAGCAGTTTATCCGGACATAGAAACACTGAAGCTTTCTTT
CASSLSGHRNTEAFF
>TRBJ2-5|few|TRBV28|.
TGTGCCAGCAGCAGTTTACTTTTCAGGGGTCAACAGCAAGAGACCCAGTACTTC
CASSSLLFRGQQQETQYF
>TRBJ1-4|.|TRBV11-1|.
TGTGCCAGCAGCCAAACAGGAGAGGATGAAAAACTGTTTTTT
CASSQTGEDEKLFF
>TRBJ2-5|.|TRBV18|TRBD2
TGTGCCAGCTCACCCTTGGCTAGCGGGAGGGAGACCCAGTACTTC
CASSPLASGRETQYF
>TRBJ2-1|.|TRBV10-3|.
TGTGCCATCAGTGAGTCTAGCGGCGCTTACAATGAGCAGTTCTTC
CAISESSGAYNEQFF
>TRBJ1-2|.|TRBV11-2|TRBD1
TGTGCCAGCAGCTTAGATTTTCGGTGGACAGGGGATGGCTACACCTTC
CASSLDFRWTGDGYTF
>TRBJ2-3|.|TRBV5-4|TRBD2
TGTGCCAGCAGTCTCGCCGGGACTAGCGGGAGTATAACGCAGTATTTT
CASSLAGTSGSITQYF
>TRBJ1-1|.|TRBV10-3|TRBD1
TGTGCCATCAGGAGAGGGACAGAGGTAAACACTGAAGCTTTCTTT
CAIRRGTEVNTEAFF
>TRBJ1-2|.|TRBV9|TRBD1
TGTGCCAGCAGCGCAGGATATCAGGGGGGCTCTAACTATGGCTACACCTTC
CASSAGYQGGSNYGYTF
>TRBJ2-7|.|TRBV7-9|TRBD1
TGTGCCAGCAGCTGGGACAGGAGCTCCTACGAGCAGTACTTC
CASSWDRSSYEQYF
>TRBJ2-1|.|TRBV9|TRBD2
TGTGCCAGCAGCGTCTTGTCTAGCGGGAGCGGAGGTGAGCAGTTCTTC
CASSVLSSGSGGEQFF
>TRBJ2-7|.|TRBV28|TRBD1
TGTGCCAGCAGTTTACAGACTGGCGGGACAGGCTCCTACGAGCAGTACTTC
CASSLQTGGTGSYEQYF
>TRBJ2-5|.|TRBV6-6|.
TGTGCCAGCAGGTCCCGGTTCCAAGAGACCCAGTACTTC
CASRSRFQETQYF
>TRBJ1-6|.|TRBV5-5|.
TGTGCCAGCAGCGCCATCTGGGCCGGGGGTAATTCACCCCTCCACTTT
CASSAIWAGGNSPLHF
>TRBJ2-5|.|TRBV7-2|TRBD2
TGTGCCAGCAGCTTAGGCGGGAGGCCCGGGGAGACCCAGTACTTC
CASSLGGRPGETQYF
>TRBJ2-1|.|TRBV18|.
TGTGCCAGCTCACCACAAGCGGGCAACACCTACAATGAGCAGTTCTTC
CASSPQAGNTYNEQFF
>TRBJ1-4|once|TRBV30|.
TGTGCCTGGAGTGTCAGGGCGTGGGAAAAACTGTTTTTT
CAWSVRAWEKLFF
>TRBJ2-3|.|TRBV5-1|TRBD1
TGCGCCAGCAGCCCGGGACAGGTGGCAGATACGCAGTATTTT
CASSPGQVADTQYF
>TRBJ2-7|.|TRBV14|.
TGTGCCAGCAGCCGAGGGGGAACACGTTCCTACGAGCAGTACTTC
CASSRGGTRSYEQYF
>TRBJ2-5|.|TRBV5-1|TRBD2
TGCGCCAGCCAGGCTAGCGGGAGTTCAGAGACCCAGTACTTC
CASQASGSSETQYF
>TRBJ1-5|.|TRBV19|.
TGTGCCAGTAGTAAGGACCGGGGTAGCAATCAGCCCCAGCATTTT
CASSKDRGSNQPQHF
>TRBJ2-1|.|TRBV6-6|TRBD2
TGTGCCAGCGGGGTGGGACTAGAGCAGTTCTTC
CASGVGLEQFF
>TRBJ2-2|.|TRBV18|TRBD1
TGTGCCAGCTCACCACGACAGGGGGACACCGGGGAGCTGTTTTTT
CASSPRQGDTGELFF
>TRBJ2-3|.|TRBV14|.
TGTGCCAGCAGCCAAGATTACGGGAGCGTAATGGGGGATACGCAGTATTTT
CASSQDYGSVMGDTQYF
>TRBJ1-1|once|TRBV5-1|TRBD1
TGCGCCAGCAGCGGGGGACAGGACAACACTGAAGCTTTCTTT
CASSGGQDNTEAFF
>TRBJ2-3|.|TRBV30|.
TGTGCCTGGAGTGTAAGTAGGCTAGCGTTCCAGTATTTT
CAWSVSRLAFQYF
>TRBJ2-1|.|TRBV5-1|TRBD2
TGCGCCAGCAGCGCGGGAGGGTCCTCCGGAGAGCAGTTCTTC
CASSAGGSSGEQFF
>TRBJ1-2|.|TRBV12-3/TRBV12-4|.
TGTGCCAGTGATTCCAGGGGCTATGGCTACACCTTC
CASDSRGYGYTF
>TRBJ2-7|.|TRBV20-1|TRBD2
TGCAGTGCTAGTGAAGCGGGAGTTGGAGAGCAGTACTTC
CSASEAGVGEQYF
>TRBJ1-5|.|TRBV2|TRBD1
TGTGCCAGCAGTGCAGGGACACAGGGGCAGCCCCAGCATTTT
CASSAGTQGQPQHF
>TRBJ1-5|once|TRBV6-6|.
TGTGCCAGCAGTCTACGACAGACCCAGCATTTT
CASSLRQTQHF
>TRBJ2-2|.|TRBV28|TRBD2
TGTGCCAGCAGTTTGGGACTAGCGGGAGGAGAAAACACCGGGGAGCTGTTTTTT
CASSLGLAGGENTGELFF
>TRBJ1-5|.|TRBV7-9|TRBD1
TGTGCCAGCAGCCCCGGGACAGGGGGCAATCAGCCCCAGCATTTT
CASSPGTGGNQPQHF
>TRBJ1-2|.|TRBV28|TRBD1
TGTGCCAGCAGTTTATGGCTGGGACAGGGGGAGGACTACACCTTC
CASSLWLGQGEDYTF
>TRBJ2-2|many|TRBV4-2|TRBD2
TGTGCCAGCAGCCAAAACCAGGAGCGGGAGTCCGGGGAGCTGTTTTTT
CASSQNQERESGELFF
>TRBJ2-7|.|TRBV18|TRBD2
TGTGCCAGCTCACCACCGTCGGGAGGGCCGGGGGAGCAGTACTTC
CASSPPSGGPGEQYF
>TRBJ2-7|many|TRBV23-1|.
TGCGCCAGCAGTCAATACCCTCAAACAAAGAACAACGGGGACTACGAGCAGTACTTC
CASSQYPQTKNNGDYEQYF
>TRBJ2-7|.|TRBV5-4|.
TGTGCCAGCAGCTTGGCCGGGAGCTACGAGCAGTACTTC
CASSLAGSYEQYF
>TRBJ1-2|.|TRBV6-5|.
TGTGCCAGCAGTTACGCTCGGGGGAACTATGGCTACACCTTC
CASSYARGNYGYTF